The present TCR beta chain was sequenced within a study of response to subunit inactivated influenza vaccine. Broader study findings: Every seasonal influenza vaccination brings in few new T cells, the authors suggested.

The V gene lost 6 bases and the J gene lost 0 bases, with 15 bases spanning the gap. This CDR3 has 15 residues. The V gene's germline CDR1 is ENHRY and CDR2 SYGVKD. With respect to this clonotype: Its target is unknown.

TCRdb independently ran MiXCR on the RT-PCR reads; one entry per CDR3 protein. This sample has about 520,000 distinct CDR3 sequences, with under 8.5% found just once. The clonotype was recovered from a man between 50 and 70 years old who received an inactivated influenza vaccine. This specimen was PBMCs from blood, taken about 24 months after vaccination. The chain has TRBV10-3 and TRBJ2-7; a possible D gene is TRBD1 (6 bases). The CDR3 is CAISPWTARSYEQYF. The DNA of the CDR3 is TGTGCCATCAGCCCGTGGACAGCCCGCTCCTACGAGCAGTACTTC.